This TCR beta chain derives from a study of T cell responses to AZD1222 COVID-19 vaccine. Notes on the study in general: White British people made up most donors, females outnumbered males, and clonal diversity was possibly underestimated. Baseline seropositives among AZD1222 recipients totaled only 6 or 7. None of the repertoires were sampled until the peak T cell response had passed. Nearly half of the spike-specific TCRs reportedly recognize variant regions that carry no mutations.

The CDR3 totals 14 residues. Trimming cost V 0 bases and J 1 base, with 4 bases left between them. Germline V gene lookup returns CDR1 LNHDA and CDR2 SQIVND (reference sequence). TCRdb's copy holds only in-frame clones and misses some; the assay was immunoSEQ multiplex PCR. Altogether 95,000 to 120,000 clones are present, approximately 90% being singletons, with the ten largest covering roughly 3.2%. Regarding this clone: Its target is unknown.

The sequencing here drew on peripheral blood, taken on day 0 of MenACWY control vaccination. The rearrangement joins TRBV19 to TRBJ1-3; unclear D gene. This TCR derives from an adult in good health. This CDR3 is CASSIDFSGNTIYF. In DNA form, the CDR3 reads TGTGCCAGTAGTATAGACTTTTCTGGAAACACCATATATTTT.